This T cell receptor beta chain was found in a study of T cells in Graves' hyperthyroidism and ophthalmopathy. Study-wide results and caveats: Blood also showed most of the thyroid clonotypes that were expanded above 0.001.

CDR3 length equals 9 residues. Germline loops: CDR1 DFQATT, CDR2 SNEGSKA (reference sequence). The V and J ends lost 3 bases and 9 bases respectively, with 3 bases between them. Regarding this clonotype: Its antigen is as yet unknown.

The CDR3 regions of TCR beta were amplified from RNA transcripts. First-round RT-PCR of the TCR CDR3 relied on the HTBI primer set. MiXCR, run by TCRdb on the multiplex PCR reads, gives a single entry per CDR3 protein. The sample shows around 34,000 distinct CDR3 sequences, around 52% of them seen only once. Material for sequencing was blood. V usage is TRBV20-1 and J usage is TRBJ1-5; D unresolved. The sequence was obtained from a woman between 35 and 50 years old with Graves' ophthalmopathy. This CDR3 is CSARRPQHF. In DNA, the CDR3 is TGCAGTGCTAGGAGGCCCCAGCATTTT.